These 13 T cell receptor beta chains were sequenced from one sample in a study of blood T cell repertoires in COVID-19. Method: immunoSEQ multiplex PCR; TCRdb's copy keeps in-frame clones and lacks some. The sample carries under 250,000 clones, approximately 82% recorded once. Sequencing was performed on peripheral blood. The receptors here all came from a woman in her 70s with active or convalescent COVID-19.

The chain employs TRBV5-1 and TRBJ2-2; TRBD1 matches at 7 bases. The CDR3 extends over 16 amino acids. V shed 2 bases and J 1 base; nucleotides not matched to a gene: 5. The germline gives CDR1 SGHRS, CDR2 YFSETQ. CDR3 bases: TGCGCCAGCAGCTTAAGACAGGGCCGGAACACCGGGGAGCTGTTTTTT. This codes for CASSLRQGRNTGELFF.

This chain uses TRBV6-5 with TRBJ1-6; TRBD1 matches at 9 bases. Trimming took 7 bases from V and 15 from J; bases not matched to a gene: 10. Germline values: CDR1 MNHEY, CDR2 SVGAGI. This CDR3 is 13 amino acids long. CDR3 protein: CASNRDRATFLHF. The CDR3 coding sequence is TGTGCCAGCAATCGGGACAGGGCAACTTTCCTCCACTTT.

The gene calls are TRBV7-2 and TRBJ1-1, with a possible D match to TRBD1 (6 bases). Trimming removed 3 bases from V and 6 bases from J, with 17 bases in between. This CDR3 has 15 amino acids. Germline V gene sequence: CDR1 SGHTA, CDR2 FQGNSA. CDR3 sequence (DNA): TGTGCCAGCAGCTTGACCGGGACATCAGGCGCTGAAGCTTTCTTT. This codes for CASSLTGTSGAEAFF.

The V gene is TRBV18, the J gene TRBJ1-3; D might be TRBD1 (5 bases). Looked up from germline, CDR1 is KGHSH and CDR2 is LQKENI. V lost 1 base, J lost 6 bases, and 10 bases lay in between. This CDR3 has 14 residues. Written as DNA, the CDR3 is TGTGCCAGCTCACCACAGGTGGGGCAAAACACCATATATTTT. This codes for CASSPQVGQNTIYF.

This clone showed up just once. The chain is built from TRBV2 and TRBJ2-7; TRBD1 agrees at 8 bases. Germline V gene sequence: CDR1 SNHLY, CDR2 FYNNEI. The CDR3 extends over 13 amino acids. J gave up 5 bases and V 6 bases, and 6 bases lay outside the gene matches. CDR3 nucleotide sequence: TGTGCCAGCAGGCTGACAGGGGAACACGAGCAGTACTTC. Amino acids: CASRLTGEHEQYF.

The chain links TRBV15 to TRBJ1-1; TRBD1 might be the D (6 bases). CDR3 length: 14 amino acids. Germline CDR1 and CDR2: LNHNV and YYDKDF (reference sequence). The V and J ends lost 8 bases and 3 bases respectively, with 16 bases between them. In DNA, the CDR3 is TGTGCCACCGCCTCTGGGGGGGGCTACACTGAAGCTTTCTTT. Translation: CATASGGGYTEAFF.

The chain carries TRBV29-1 and TRBJ2-2, with TRBD2 as a possible D gene (6 bases). The CDR3 has 14 residues. V lost 7 bases, J lost 2 bases, and 14 bases lay in between. Germline V gene lookup returns CDR1 SQVTM and CDR2 ANQGSEA. CDR3 protein: CSAQREANTGELFF. The CDR3 bases are TGCAGCGCTCAAAGGGAGGCTAACACCGGGGAGCTGTTTTTT.

A few counts support this clone. This chain uses TRBV7-6 with TRBJ2-7; perhaps TRBD2 as D (5 bases). V gave up 1 base and J gave up 0 bases, with 7 bases separating them. The CDR3 covers 14 residues. Germline V gives CDR1 SGHVS, CDR2 FNYEAQ. The DNA for the CDR3 is TGTGCCAGCAGCTTAGAGCGGTTCTCCTACGAGCAGTACTTC. This translates into CASSLERFSYEQYF. Variable domain in full (rest from reference TRBV7-6 and TRBJ2-7): GAGVSQSPRYKVTKRGQDVALRCDPISGHVSLYWYRQALGQGPEFLTYFNYEAQQDKSGLPNDRFSAERPEGSISTLTIQRTEQRDSAMYRCASSLERFSYEQYFGPGTRLTVT.

This clone was seen more than once but under ten times. The chain recombines TRBV7-2 with TRBJ2-2, with 9 bases that match TRBD2. The V segment lost 3 bases and the J segment 3 bases; nucleotides outside the gene matches: 5. This CDR3 comprises 16 residues. Germline V gene lookup returns CDR1 SGHTA and CDR2 FQGNSA. The CDR3 reads CASSFAGGVDTGELFF. The CDR3 DNA sequence: TGTGCCAGCAGCTTCGCGGGGGGGGTGGACACCGGGGAGCTGTTTTTT.

V and J are TRBV28 and TRBJ1-5, with D maybe TRBD1 (6 bases). This CDR3 is 15 amino acids long. The germline CDR1 and CDR2 sequences are MDHEN and SYDVKM. The V and J ends lost 7 bases and 4 bases respectively, with 17 bases between them. CDR3 sequence reads: CASTWGRGQNQPQHF. Here the CDR3 DNA reads TGTGCCAGCACCTGGGGCAGGGGCCAAAATCAGCCCCAGCATTTT.

This clone was counted only a few times. The rearrangement uses TRBV6-2 or TRBV6-3 and TRBJ1-5; D unresolved. V lost 5 bases to trimming and J lost 4 bases, with 21 bases between them. Germline lookup yields CDR1 MNHEY and CDR2 SVGEGT. The CDR3 extends over 17 amino acids. The CDR3 DNA sequence: TGTGCCAGCAGTAGGACCCTGGGAGGAAGGGTAAATCAGCCCCAGCATTTT. This sequence encodes CASSRTLGGRVNQPQHF.

The gene calls are TRBV14 and TRBJ1-2; TRBD1 matches 7 bases. This CDR3 has 14 amino acids. J lost 8 bases, V lost 4 bases, and 10 bases had no gene match. CDR1 SGHDN and CDR2 FVKESK come from the germline V gene. CDR3 sequence reads: CASSPIQGMGGYTF. Written as DNA, the CDR3 is TGTGCCAGCAGCCCGATACAGGGGATGGGAGGCTACACCTTC.

This clone was picked up one time. In DNA form, the CDR3 reads TGTGCCAGCAGTTACGACAGGCCCAATCAGCCCCAGCATTTT. It is translated as CASSYDRPNQPQHF. The J gene is TRBJ1-5, the V gene TRBV6-2 or TRBV6-3, with a tentative D call TRBD1 (6 bases). The germline CDR1 and CDR2 sequences are MNHEY and SVGEGT. The CDR3 consists of 14 residues. Trimming left V 2 bases short and J 3 bases short, with 8 bases between.